Listed here is a single TCR beta chain. Its antigen is unknown. This entry comes from a study of T cell responses to AZD1222 COVID-19 vaccine. Sequencing was performed with immunoSEQ multiplex PCR; in TCRdb, only in-frame clones are kept and a portion is missing. This table holds some 79,000 clones, 70% to 90% found once. Study-wide results and limits: Possibly, clonal diversity was underestimated; donors were largely white British and included more females. Repertoire samples came only from after the peak T cell response. Spike-specific TCRs gained breadth and depth after people received two AZD1222 doses.

Germline V gives CDR1 LNHDA, CDR2 SQIVND (reference sequence). The CDR3 is made up of 14 amino acids. Trimming shortened V by 0 bases and J by 4 bases, and 7 bases separated the two germline ends. Second doses were pooled across both intervals (about 4 or about 12 weeks). This TCR derives from an adult who received the AZD1222 COVID-19 vaccine. Sequencing used peripheral blood, obtained 28 days after the second AZD1222 dose. The rearrangement links TRBV19 to TRBJ1-5; D perhaps matches TRBD1 (6 bases). The CDR3 protein is CASSIEGANQPQHF. The CDR3 region has the DNA TGTGCCAGTAGTATAGAGGGGGCGAATCAGCCCCAGCATTTT.